This T cell receptor (beta chain) originates from a study of blood T cell repertoires in COVID-19. Study as a whole: The cDNA or gDNA used as material had been derived from T cells, B-cell-depleted T cells, or PBMCs.

Clones were sequenced by immunoSEQ multiplex PCR, and TCRdb holds only the in-frame ones, with some missing. The sample includes 25,000 to 35,000 clones, around 90% of them seen just once. Germline CDR1 reads SGHAT; CDR2 reads FQNNGV. V dropped 5 bases and J dropped 3 bases, with 16 bases sitting between them. The CDR3 consists of 15 residues. The sequenced material came from peripheral blood. The rearrangement joins TRBV11-2 to TRBJ1-2; D call uncertain. This sequence was found in a human donor in a cohort sampled during active COVID-19. The donor label of this sample is uncertain. The CDR3 bases are TGTGCCAGCAGCCCCCGCTCCGGTAGTGACTATGGCTACACCTTC. Protein product: CASSPRSGSDYGYTF.